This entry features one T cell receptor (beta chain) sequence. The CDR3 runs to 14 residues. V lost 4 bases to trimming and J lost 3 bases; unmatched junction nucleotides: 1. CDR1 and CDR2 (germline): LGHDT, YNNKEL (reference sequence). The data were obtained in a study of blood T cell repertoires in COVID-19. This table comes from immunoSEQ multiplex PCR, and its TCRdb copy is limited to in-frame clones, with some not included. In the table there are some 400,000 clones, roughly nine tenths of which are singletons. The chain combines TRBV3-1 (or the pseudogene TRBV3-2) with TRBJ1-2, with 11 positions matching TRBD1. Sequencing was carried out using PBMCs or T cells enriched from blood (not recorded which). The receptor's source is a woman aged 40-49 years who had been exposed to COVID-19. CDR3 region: CASSRTGGYYGYTF. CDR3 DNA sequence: TGTGCCAGCAGCCGGACAGGGGGCTACTATGGCTACACCTTC.